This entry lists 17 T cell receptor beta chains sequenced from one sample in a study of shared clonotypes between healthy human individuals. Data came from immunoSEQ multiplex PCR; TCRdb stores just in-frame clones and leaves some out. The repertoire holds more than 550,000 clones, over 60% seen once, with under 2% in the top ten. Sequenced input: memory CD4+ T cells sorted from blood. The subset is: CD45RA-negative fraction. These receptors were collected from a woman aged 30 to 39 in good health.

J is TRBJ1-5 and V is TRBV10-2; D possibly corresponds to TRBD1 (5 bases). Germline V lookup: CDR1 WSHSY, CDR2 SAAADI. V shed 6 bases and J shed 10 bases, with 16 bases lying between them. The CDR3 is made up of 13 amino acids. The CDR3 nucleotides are TGCGCCAGCAGGGGGACGGAGGGGAGCCCCCAGCATTTT. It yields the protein CASRGTEGSPQHF.

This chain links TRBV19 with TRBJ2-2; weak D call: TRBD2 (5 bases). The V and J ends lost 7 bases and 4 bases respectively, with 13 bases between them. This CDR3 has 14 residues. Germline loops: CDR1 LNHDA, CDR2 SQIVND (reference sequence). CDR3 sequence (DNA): TGTGCCAGTACCCCGGGGTCTTCCACCGGGGAGCTGTTTTTT. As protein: CASTPGSSTGELFF.

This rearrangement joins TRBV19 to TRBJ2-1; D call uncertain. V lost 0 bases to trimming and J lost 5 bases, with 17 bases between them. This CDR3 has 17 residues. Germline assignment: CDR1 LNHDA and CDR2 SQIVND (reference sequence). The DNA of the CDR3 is TGTGCCAGTAGTATAGACCTCCGGATAATATCTCACAATGAGCAGTTCTTC. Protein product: CASSIDLRIISHNEQFF.

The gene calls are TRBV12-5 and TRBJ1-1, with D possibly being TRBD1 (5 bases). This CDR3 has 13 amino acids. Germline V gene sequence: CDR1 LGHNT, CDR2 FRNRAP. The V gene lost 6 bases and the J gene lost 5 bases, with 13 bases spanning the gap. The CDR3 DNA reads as TGTGCTAGTGGCCCCCTGGGGGGAACTGAAGCTTTCTTT. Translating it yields CASGPLGGTEAFF. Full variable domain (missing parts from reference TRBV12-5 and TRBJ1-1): DARVTQTPRHKVTEMGQEVTMRCQPILGHNTVFWYRQTMMQGLELLAYFRNRAPLDDSGMPKDRFSAEMPDATLATLKIQPSEPRDSAVYFCASGPLGGTEAFFGQGTRLTVV.

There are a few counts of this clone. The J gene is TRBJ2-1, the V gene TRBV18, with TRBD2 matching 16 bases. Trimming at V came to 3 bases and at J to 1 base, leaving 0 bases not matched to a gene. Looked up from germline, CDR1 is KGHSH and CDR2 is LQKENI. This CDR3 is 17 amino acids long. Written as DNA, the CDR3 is TGTGCCAGCTCACCGGGACTAGCGGGAGGGTCCTACAATGAGCAGTTCTTC. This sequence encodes CASSPGLAGGSYNEQFF.

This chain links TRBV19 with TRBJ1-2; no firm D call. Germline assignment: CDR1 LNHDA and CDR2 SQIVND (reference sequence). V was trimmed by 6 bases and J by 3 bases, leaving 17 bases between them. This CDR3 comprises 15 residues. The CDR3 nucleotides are TGTGCCAGTAGGAGAAGACCGGGTTACGACTATGGCTACACCTTC. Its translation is CASRRRPGYDYGYTF.

CDR3 nucleotide sequence: TGTGCCAGTAGTGGGTCAGTTCCTGACGAGCAGTACTTC. The encoded protein is CASSGSVPDEQYF. The J gene is TRBJ2-7, the V gene TRBV19, with D uncertain. Per germline, CDR1 LNHDA and CDR2 SQIVND (reference sequence). V was trimmed by 5 bases and J by 5 bases, leaving 13 bases between them. The CDR3 contains 13 residues.

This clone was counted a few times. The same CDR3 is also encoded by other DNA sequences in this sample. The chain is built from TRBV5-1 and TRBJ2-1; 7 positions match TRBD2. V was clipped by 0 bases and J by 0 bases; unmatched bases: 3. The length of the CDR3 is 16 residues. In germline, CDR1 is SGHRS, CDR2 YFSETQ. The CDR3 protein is CASSLAGGGSYNEQFF. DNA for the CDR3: TGCGCCAGCAGCTTGGCGGGAGGAGGCTCCTACAATGAGCAGTTCTTC.

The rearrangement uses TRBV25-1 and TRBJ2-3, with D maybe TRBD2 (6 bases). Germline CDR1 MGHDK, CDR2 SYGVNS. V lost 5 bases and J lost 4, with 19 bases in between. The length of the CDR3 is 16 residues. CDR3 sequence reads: CASSKVTYKRADTQYF. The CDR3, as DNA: TGTGCCAGCAGTAAAGTCACCTACAAGCGGGCAGATACGCAGTATTTT.

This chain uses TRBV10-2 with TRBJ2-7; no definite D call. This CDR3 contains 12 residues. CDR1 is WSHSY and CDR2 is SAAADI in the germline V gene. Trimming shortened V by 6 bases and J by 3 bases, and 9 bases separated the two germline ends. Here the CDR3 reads CASRVGNYEQYF. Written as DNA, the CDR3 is TGCGCCAGCAGGGTAGGCAACTACGAGCAGTACTTC.

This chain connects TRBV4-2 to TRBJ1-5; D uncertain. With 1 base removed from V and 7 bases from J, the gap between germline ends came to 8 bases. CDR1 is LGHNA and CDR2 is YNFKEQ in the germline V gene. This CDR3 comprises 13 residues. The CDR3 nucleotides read TGTGCCAGCAGCCAAGGGAGGATACAGCCCCAGCATTTT. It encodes CASSQGRIQPQHF.

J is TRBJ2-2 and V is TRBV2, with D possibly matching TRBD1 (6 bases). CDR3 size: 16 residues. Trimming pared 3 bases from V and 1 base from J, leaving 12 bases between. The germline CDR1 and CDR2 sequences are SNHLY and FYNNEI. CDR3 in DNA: TGTGCCAGCAGTGAGAGGCAGGGGCGGAACACCGGGGAGCTGTTTTTT. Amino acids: CASSERQGRNTGELFF.

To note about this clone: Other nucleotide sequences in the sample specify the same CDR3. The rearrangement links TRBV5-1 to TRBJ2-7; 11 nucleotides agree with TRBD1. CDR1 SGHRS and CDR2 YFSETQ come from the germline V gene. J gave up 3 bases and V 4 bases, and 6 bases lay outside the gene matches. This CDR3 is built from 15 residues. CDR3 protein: CASSDRTGGVYEQYF. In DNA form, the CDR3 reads TGCGCCAGCAGCGATAGGACAGGGGGCGTCTACGAGCAGTACTTC.

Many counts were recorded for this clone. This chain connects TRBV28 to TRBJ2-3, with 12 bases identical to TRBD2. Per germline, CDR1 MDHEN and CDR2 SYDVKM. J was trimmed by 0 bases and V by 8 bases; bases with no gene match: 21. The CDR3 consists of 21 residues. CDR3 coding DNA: TGTGCCAGCGGGAACGTCACAACAGGACTAGCGGGAAGGGCTAGCACAGATACGCAGTATTTT. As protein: CASGNVTTGLAGRASTDTQYF.

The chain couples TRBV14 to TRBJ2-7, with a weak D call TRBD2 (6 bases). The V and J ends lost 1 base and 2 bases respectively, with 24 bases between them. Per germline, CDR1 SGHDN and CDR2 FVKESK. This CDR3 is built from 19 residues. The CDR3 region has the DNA TGTGCCAGCAGCCAAGCCGCGGGACGCAGGGCCCCTGCAGCCTACGAGCAGTACTTC. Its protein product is CASSQAAGRRAPAAYEQYF.

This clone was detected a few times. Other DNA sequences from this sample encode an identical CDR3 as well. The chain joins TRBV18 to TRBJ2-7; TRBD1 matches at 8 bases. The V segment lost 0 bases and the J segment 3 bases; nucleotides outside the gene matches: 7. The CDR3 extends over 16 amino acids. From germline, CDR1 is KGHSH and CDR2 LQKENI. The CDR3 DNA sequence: TGTGCCAGCTCACCACCTGGACAGGGAAGTGTCTACGAGCAGTACTTC. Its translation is CASSPPGQGSVYEQYF.

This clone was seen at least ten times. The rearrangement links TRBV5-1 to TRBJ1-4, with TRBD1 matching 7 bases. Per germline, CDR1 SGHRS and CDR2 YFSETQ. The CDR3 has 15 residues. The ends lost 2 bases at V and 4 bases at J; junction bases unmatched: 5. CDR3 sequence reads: CASSLRQGGNEKLFF. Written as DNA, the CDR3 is TGCGCCAGCAGCTTAAGACAGGGCGGTAATGAAAAACTGTTTTTT.